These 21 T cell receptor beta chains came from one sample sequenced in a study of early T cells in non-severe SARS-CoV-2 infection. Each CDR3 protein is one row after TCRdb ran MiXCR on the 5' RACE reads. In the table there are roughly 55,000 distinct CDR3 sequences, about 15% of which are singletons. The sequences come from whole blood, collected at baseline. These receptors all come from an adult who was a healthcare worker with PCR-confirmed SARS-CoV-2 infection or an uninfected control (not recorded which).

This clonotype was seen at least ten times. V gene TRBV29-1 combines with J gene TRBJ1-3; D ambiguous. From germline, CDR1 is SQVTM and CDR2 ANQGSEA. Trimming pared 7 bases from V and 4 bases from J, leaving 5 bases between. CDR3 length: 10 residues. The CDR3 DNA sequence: TGCAGCGCCTTAGGAAACACCATATATTTT. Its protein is CSALGNTIYF.

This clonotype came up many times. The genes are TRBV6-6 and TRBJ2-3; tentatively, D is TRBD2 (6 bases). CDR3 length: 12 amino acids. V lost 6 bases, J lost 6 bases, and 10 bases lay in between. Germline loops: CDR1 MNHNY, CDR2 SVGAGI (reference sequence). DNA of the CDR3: TGTGCCAGCAGCGACGGGGGTGATACGCAGTATTTT. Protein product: CASSDGGDTQYF.

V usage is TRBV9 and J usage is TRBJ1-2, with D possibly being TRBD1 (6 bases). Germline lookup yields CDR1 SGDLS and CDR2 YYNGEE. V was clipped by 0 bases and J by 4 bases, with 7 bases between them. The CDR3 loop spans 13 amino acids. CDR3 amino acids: CASSVEQGYGYTF. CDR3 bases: TGTGCCAGCAGCGTAGAACAGGGCTATGGCTACACCTTC.

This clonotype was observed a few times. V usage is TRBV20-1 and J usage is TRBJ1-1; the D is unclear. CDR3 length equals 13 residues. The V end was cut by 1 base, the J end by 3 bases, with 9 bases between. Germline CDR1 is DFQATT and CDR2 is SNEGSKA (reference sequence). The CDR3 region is CSARGDGDTEAFF. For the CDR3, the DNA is TGCAGTGCTAGAGGTGACGGGGACACTGAAGCTTTCTTT.

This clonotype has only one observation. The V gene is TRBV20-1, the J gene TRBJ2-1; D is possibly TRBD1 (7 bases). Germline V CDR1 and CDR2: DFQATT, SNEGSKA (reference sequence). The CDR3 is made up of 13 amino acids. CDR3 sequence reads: CSAGGGGINEQFF. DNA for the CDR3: TGCAGCGCCGGAGGGGGCGGGATTAATGAGCAGTTCTTC.

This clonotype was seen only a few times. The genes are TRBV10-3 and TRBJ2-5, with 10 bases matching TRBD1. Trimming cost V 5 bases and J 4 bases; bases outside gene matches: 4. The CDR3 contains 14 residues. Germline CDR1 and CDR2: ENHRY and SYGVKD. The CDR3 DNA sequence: TGTGCCATCAGTCTAGACAGGGGGCCAGAGACCCAGTACTTC. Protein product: CAISLDRGPETQYF.

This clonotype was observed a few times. The CDR3 DNA reads as TGCGCCAGCAGCTTCATTGCTGACACCGGGGAGCTGTTTTTT. Residues: CASSFIADTGELFF. J is TRBJ2-2 and V is TRBV5-1; D is uncertain. This CDR3 spans 14 amino acids. Trimming cost V 2 bases and J 3 bases, with 8 bases left between them. Germline V gives CDR1 SGHRS, CDR2 YFSETQ.

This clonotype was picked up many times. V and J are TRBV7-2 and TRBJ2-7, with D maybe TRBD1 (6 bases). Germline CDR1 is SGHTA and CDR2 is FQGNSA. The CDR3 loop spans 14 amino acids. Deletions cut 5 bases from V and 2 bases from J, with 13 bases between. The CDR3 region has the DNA TGTGCCAGCAGCCCTTCGGGGACACCCTACGAGCAGTACTTC. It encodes CASSPSGTPYEQYF.

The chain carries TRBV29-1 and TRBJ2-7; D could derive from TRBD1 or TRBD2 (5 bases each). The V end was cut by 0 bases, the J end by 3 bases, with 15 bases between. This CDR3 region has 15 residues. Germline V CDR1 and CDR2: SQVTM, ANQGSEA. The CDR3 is CSVEDPQGAGYEQYF. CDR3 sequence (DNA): TGCAGCGTTGAAGATCCTCAGGGCGCGGGCTACGAGCAGTACTTC.

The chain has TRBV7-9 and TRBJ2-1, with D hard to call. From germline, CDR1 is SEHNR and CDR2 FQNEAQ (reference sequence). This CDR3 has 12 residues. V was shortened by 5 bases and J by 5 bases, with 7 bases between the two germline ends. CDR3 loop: CASSPLDNEQFF. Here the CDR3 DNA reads TGTGCCAGCAGCCCCCTAGACAATGAGCAGTTCTTC.

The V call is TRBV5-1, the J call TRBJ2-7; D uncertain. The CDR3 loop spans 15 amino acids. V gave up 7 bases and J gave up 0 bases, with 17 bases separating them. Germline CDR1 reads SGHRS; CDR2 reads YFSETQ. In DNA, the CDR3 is TGCGCCAGCCAAGAGTCATCTTCGAGCTCCTACGAGCAGTACTTC. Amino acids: CASQESSSSSYEQYF. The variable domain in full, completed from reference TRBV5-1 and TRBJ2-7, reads KAGVTQTPRYLIKTRGQQVTLSCSPISGHRSVSWYQQTPGQGLQFLFEYFSETQRNKGNFPGRFSGRQFSNSRSEMNVSTLELGDSALYLCASQESSSSSYEQYFGPGTRLTVT.

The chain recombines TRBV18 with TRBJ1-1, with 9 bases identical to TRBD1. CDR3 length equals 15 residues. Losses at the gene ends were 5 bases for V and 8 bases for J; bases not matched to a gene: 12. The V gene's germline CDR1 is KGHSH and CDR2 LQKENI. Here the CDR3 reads CASSSRATGGGEAFF. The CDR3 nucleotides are TGTGCCAGCTCATCGAGGGCTACAGGGGGCGGGGAAGCTTTCTTT. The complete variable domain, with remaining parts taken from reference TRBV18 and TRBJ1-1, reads NAGVMQNPRHLVRRRGQEARLRCSPMKGHSHVYWYRQLPEEGLKFMVYLQKENIIDESGMPKERFSAEFPKEGPSILRIQQVVRGDSAAYFCASSSRATGGGEAFFGQGTRLTVV.

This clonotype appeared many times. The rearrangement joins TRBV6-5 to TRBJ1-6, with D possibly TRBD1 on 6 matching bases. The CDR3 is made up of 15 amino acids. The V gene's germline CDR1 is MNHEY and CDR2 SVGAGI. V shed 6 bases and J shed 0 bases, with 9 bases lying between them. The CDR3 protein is CASRVRGSYNSPLHF. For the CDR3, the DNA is TGTGCCAGCAGGGTCAGGGGCTCCTATAATTCACCCCTCCACTTT.

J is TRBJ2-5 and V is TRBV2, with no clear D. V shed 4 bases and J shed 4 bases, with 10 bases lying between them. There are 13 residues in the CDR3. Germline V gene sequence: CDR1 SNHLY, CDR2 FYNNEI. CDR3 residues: CASSVRVAETQYF. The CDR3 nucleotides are TGTGCCAGCAGTGTAAGGGTGGCAGAGACCCAGTACTTC.

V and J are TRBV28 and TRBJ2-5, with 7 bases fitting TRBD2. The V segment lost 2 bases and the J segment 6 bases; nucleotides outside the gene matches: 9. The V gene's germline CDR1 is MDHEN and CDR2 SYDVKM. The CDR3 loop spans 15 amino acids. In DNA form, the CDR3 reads TGTGCCAGCAGTTTAGGGGGGGTCCTCAGGCAGACCCAGTACTTC. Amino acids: CASSLGGVLRQTQYF.

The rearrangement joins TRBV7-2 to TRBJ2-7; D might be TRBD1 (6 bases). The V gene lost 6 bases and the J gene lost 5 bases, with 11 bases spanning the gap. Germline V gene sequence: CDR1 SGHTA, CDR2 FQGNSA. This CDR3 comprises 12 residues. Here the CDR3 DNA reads TGTGCCAGCAGTTTGGGACATAACGAGCAGTACTTC. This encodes CASSLGHNEQYF.

CDR3 amino acids: CASSSIGSATGNEQFF. The CDR3 nucleotides read TGTGCCAGCAGCTCTATCGGTAGCGCGACGGGTAATGAGCAGTTCTTC. The V and J genes are TRBV11-2 and TRBJ2-1, with D tentatively TRBD2 (5 bases). Trimming left V 4 bases short and J 7 bases short, with 20 bases between. The length of the CDR3 is 16 residues. Germline V gene sequence: CDR1 SGHAT, CDR2 FQNNGV.

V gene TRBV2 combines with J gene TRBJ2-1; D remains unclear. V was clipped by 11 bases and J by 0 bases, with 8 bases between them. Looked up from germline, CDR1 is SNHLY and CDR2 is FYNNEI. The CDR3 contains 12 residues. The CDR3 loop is CALTPSYNEQFF. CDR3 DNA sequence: TGTGCCCTAACCCCCTCCTACAATGAGCAGTTCTTC. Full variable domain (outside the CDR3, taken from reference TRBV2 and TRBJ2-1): EPEVTQTPSHQVTQMGQEVILRCVPISNHLYFYWYRQILGQKVEFLVSFYNNEISEKSEIFDDQFSVERPDGSNFTLKIRSTKLEDSAMYFCALTPSYNEQFFGPGTRLTVL.

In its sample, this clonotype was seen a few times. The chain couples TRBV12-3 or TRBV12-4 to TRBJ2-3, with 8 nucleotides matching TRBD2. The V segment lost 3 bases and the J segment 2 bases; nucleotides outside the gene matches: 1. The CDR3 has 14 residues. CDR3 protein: CASSLTSATDTQYF. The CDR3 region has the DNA TGTGCCAGCAGTTTGACTAGCGCCACAGATACGCAGTATTTT.

CDR3 nucleotides: TGCAGTGCTACCGGCGAGCAGTACTTC. This encodes CSATGEQYF. This chain connects TRBV20-1 to TRBJ2-7; D is unclear. Germline V gene lookup returns CDR1 DFQATT and CDR2 SNEGSKA (reference sequence). The CDR3 is 9 residues long. Trimming removed 4 bases from V and 6 bases from J, with 4 bases in between.

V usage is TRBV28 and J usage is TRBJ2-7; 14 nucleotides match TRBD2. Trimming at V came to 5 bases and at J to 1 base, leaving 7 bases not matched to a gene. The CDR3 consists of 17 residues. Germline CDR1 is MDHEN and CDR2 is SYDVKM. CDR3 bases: TGTGCCAGCAGTCTGGGGACTAGCGGGAGAGGATCCTACGAGCAGTACTTC. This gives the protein CASSLGTSGRGSYEQYF.